These 5 T cell receptor beta chains came from one sample sequenced in a study of T cells in Graves' hyperthyroidism and ophthalmopathy. The investigators amplified TCR beta CDR3 regions from RNA transcripts. Carried out on the TCR CDR3, a first-round RT-PCR used the HTBI primer set. TCRdb independently ran MiXCR on the multiplex PCR reads; one entry per CDR3 protein. The sample yields about 500,000 distinct CDR3 sequences, around 15% seen once. The source material was blood. Receptors were obtained from a woman aged 25 to 39 with Graves' ophthalmopathy.

The chain links TRBV4-3 to TRBJ2-2; TRBD2 is a possible D gene (6 bases). Germline CDR1 is LGHNA and CDR2 is YSLEER. Deletions cut 0 bases from V and 3 bases from J, with 20 bases between. The CDR3 loop spans 19 amino acids. Here the CDR3 DNA reads TGCGCCAGCAGCCAAGACGATGGTCGTAGGAGGGGATACACCGGGGAGCTGTTTTTT. Translated, it gives CASSQDDGRRRGYTGELFF.

This clonotype appeared many times. This chain links TRBV18 with TRBJ1-1; D might be TRBD1 (5 bases). Germline loops: CDR1 KGHSH, CDR2 LQKENI. Trimming cost V 3 bases and J 0 bases, with 20 bases left between them. There are 18 residues in the CDR3. The CDR3 nucleotides read TGTGCCAGCTCACCGACTTCTCTGGCACAGGACATGAACACTGAAGCTTTCTTT. Protein product: CASSPTSLAQDMNTEAFF.

The sample holds many counts of this clonotype. The V gene is TRBV30, the J gene TRBJ2-5; the D call may be TRBD1 or TRBD2 (5 bases each). Germline CDR1 GTSNPN, CDR2 SVGIG (reference sequence). Trimming took off 2 bases at V and 4 bases at J, with 17 bases between the two ends. The CDR3 is made up of 15 amino acids. The CDR3 sequence: CAWSTGLAHSETQYF. CDR3 in DNA: TGTGCCTGGAGTACGGGGCTAGCCCACTCAGAGACCCAGTACTTC.

This clonotype was counted a few times. The gene calls are TRBV6-2 or TRBV6-3 and TRBJ2-1, with TRBD2 as a possible D gene (6 bases). The V gene lost 2 bases and the J gene lost 4 bases, with 24 bases spanning the gap. Germline V lookup: CDR1 MNHEY, CDR2 SVGEGT. The CDR3 contains 19 residues. CDR3 nucleotides: TGTGCCAGCAGTTACAATTCCGGGACTGACTTAGTATCTTACAATGAGCAGTTCTTC. Encoded protein: CASSYNSGTDLVSYNEQFF.

This clonotype turned up a few times. CDR3 in amino acids: CASSLDGGPQAERQYF. The CDR3 nucleotides read TGCGCCAGCAGCTTGGATGGCGGACCACAAGCTGAGAGGCAGTATTTT. This chain uses TRBV5-1 with TRBJ2-3, with no clear D. V gave up 0 bases and J gave up 11 bases, with 22 bases separating them. Germline V gene sequence: CDR1 SGHRS, CDR2 YFSETQ. This CDR3 region has 16 residues.